This T cell receptor beta chain derives from a study of T cell changes during pregnancy in multiple sclerosis. CDR1 SGHDT and CDR2 YYEEEE come from the germline V gene. CDR3 length: 13 amino acids. The V end lost 1 base, the J end lost 9 bases, and 11 bases lay between the germline ends. Repertoires were generated with immunoSEQ multiplex PCR, while TCRdb's copy carries only in-frame clones and drops some. This sample carries about 51,000 clones, 93% of them seen once, and the ten largest clones take around 2%. The receptor was isolated from a female donor with multiple sclerosis, enrolled in a pregnancy study. The J gene is TRBJ1-5, the V gene TRBV5-6; possible D gene TRBD1, 5 bases. The sample consisted of peripheral blood, taken in the second trimester of pregnancy. As DNA, the CDR3 is TGTGCCAGCAGCTTGCAGGGTACAGGGCCCCAGCATTTT. Amino acids: CASSLQGTGPQHF.